This T cell receptor (beta chain) derives from a study of lymphopenia after photon versus proton radiotherapy. General study points: Photon-treated patients lost naive T cells and TCR diversity; proton-treated stayed stable. Oligoclonal CD8+ Temra expansion after nadir drove photon patients' diversity drop.

Notes on this clone: As yet, its antigen is unknown.

Using immunoSEQ multiplex PCR, the repertoire was profiled, and TCRdb retains in-frame clones only, with some absent. The sample contains some 55,000 clones, 75% to 90% of which appear only once. Sequences were derived from peripheral blood, sampled from a patient treated with photon-based radiotherapy. This receptor was taken from a man in his forties or fifties with gastric cancer.

The chain's CDR3 is CASSLDFSGAEAFF. CDR3 coding DNA: TGTGCCAGCAGCTTAGACTTCTCTGGGGCTGAAGCTTTCTTT. This chain connects TRBV7-2 to TRBJ1-1; D is uncertain. Per germline, CDR1 SGHTA and CDR2 FQGNSA. The CDR3 contains 14 residues. The ends were cut back, 1 base at V and 6 bases at J, with 12 bases in the middle. Based on the CDR3 plus reference TRBV7-2 and TRBJ1-1, the full variable domain is GAGVSQSPSNKVTEKGKDVELRCDPISGHTALYWYRQSLGQGLEFLIYFQGNSAPDKSGLPSDRFSAERTGGSVSTLTIQRTQQEDSAVYLCASSLDFSGAEAFFGQGTRLTVV.